This TCR beta chain emerged from a study of blood T cell repertoires in COVID-19. Overall study context: The United States, Italy and Spain were the sources of the acute and convalescent COVID-19 samples. T cells, B-cell-depleted T cells, or PBMCs supplied cDNA or gDNA.

The CDR3 contains 15 residues. From germline, CDR1 is ENHRY and CDR2 SYGVKD. Trimming shortened V by 0 bases and J by 5 bases, and 8 bases separated the two germline ends. Per the original methods: Amplification of reference gene primers was used by the study to estimate nucleated cell counts. TCRdb's table, derived via immunoSEQ multiplex PCR, lists solely in-frame clones and lacks some. V and J calls and clone size are given by that table; D and trimming were obtained from the DNA. The data show over 450,000 clones, 89% seen once. Seattle cases were enrolled at active infection and followed longitudinally.

The chain carries TRBV10-3 and TRBJ1-6, with TRBD1 as a possible D gene (6 bases). Material: peripheral blood. The sequence was collected from a man aged 18 to 29 with COVID-19, enrolled during active disease. The CDR3 coding sequence is TGTGCCATCAGTGAGTCAGCAGGGGATAATTCACCCCTCCACTTT. Amino acids: CAISESAGDNSPLHF.